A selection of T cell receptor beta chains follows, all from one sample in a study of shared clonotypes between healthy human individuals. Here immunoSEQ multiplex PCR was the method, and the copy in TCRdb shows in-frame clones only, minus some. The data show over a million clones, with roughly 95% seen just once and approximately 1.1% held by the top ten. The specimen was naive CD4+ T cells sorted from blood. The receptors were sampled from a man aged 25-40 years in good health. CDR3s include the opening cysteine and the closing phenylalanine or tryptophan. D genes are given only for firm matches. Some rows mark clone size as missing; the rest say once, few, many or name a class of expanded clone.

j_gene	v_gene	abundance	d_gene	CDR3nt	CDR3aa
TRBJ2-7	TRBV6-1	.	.	TGTGCCAGCAATAAGCGGGACGAGCAGTACTTC	CASNKRDEQYF
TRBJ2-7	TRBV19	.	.	TGTGCCAGTAGTATAACCCCTCGGGGGCAGACGGGACAGTACTTC	CASSITPRGQTGQYF
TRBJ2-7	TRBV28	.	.	TGTGCCAGCAGTACGGTATACGAGCAGTACTTC	CASSTVYEQYF
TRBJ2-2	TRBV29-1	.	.	TGCAGCGTTGGACATAGGGGTAACGGGGAGCTGTTTTTT	CSVGHRGNGELFF
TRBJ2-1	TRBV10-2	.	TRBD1	TGCGCCAGCATTGGGACGACCGGGACAGGCCATTCGTTCTCCTACAATGAGCAGTTCTTC	CASIGTTGTGHSFSYNEQFF
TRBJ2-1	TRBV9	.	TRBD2	TGTGCCAGCAGCGCCGGACTAGCGGGGGAGGGTGAGCAGTTCTTC	CASSAGLAGEGEQFF
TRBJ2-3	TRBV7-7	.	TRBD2	TGTGCCAGCAGCTTAATAGCGGGAGTCGGAGATACGCAGTATTTT	CASSLIAGVGDTQYF
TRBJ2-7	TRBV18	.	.	TGTGCCAGCTCAGCGACGGAGGGGGCGATTCAGTTC	CASSATEGAIQF
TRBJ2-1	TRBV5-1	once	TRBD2	TGCGCCAGCAGCCCAGCAGCGGGACCCCTGATAAATGAGCAGTTCTTC	CASSPAAGPLINEQFF
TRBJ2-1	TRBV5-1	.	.	TGCGCCAGCAGCCGGGGGCAGTATAGCTCCTACAATGAGCAGTTCTTC	CASSRGQYSSYNEQFF
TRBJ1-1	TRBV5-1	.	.	TGCGCCAGCAGCTTGAGTGGTAGGAGCACTGAAGCTTTCTTT	CASSLSGRSTEAFF
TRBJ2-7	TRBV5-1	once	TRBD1	TGCGCCAGCAGCTTGGAGGGACAGGCCGAGCAGTACTTC	CASSLEGQAEQYF
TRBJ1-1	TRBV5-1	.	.	TGCGCCAGCAGCTTGGTAGGGACTCCTGGATCGGACACTGAAGCTTTCTTT	CASSLVGTPGSDTEAFF
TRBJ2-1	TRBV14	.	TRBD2	TGTGCCAGCAGCCAAGGAAGCGGGAGGGCCTATGATGAGCAGTTCTTC	CASSQGSGRAYDEQFF
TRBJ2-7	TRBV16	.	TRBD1	TGTGCCAGCAGACAGACAGGGGCCCGCTCCTACGAGCAGTACTTC	CASRQTGARSYEQYF
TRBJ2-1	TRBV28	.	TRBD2	TGTGCCAGCGGAGGAGCTCCGGGACTAGCGGGAGGGGGCTACAATGAGCAGTTCTTC	CASGGAPGLAGGGYNEQFF
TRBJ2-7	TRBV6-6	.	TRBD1	TGTGCCAGCAGTCCTAGGGACAGGGGAATTGTCGAGCAGTACTTC	CASSPRDRGIVEQYF
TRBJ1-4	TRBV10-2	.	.	TGCGCCAGCAGTGATCAGGGAGTAGGAAAACTGTTTTTT	CASSDQGVGKLFF
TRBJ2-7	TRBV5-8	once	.	TGTGCCAGCACTGGATCAAGGGCCCCTCGGTACGAGCAGTACTTC	CASTGSRAPRYEQYF
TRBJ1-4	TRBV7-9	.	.	TGTGCCAGCAGCTCGGGGCGGGAGGGCCCTAATGAAAAACTGTTTTTT	CASSSGREGPNEKLFF
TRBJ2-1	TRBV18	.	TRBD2	TGTGCCAGCTCACCCCTAGCGGGAGCGAACAATGAGCAGTTCTTC	CASSPLAGANNEQFF
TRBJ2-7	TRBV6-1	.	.	TGTGCCAGCAGTGGGGGACTGAGCTGGGCCTACGAGCAGTACTTC	CASSGGLSWAYEQYF